This section outlines one TCR beta chain sequence together with its context. This CDR3 has 16 amino acids. Germline lookup yields CDR1 MNHEY and CDR2 SVGAGI. With 2 bases removed from V and 7 bases from J, the gap between germline ends came to 15 bases. The study assigned cohorts using participant-reported clinical history. Two consecutive negative NP/OP PCR tests, clearance, or resolved symptoms defined Cohort 3 recovery. This specimen comes from a study of blood T cell repertoires in COVID-19. Background on the study: Samples of COVID-19 (acute and convalescent) were obtained from the United States, Italy and Spain.

In the original workflow: Amplification of reference gene primers was used by the study to estimate nucleated cell counts. Data came from immunoSEQ multiplex PCR; TCRdb stores just in-frame clones and leaves some out. That table furnishes V, J and clone size, whereas the DNA furnished D and trimming. The table includes 200,000 to 250,000 clones, 87% detected once. This chain links TRBV6-5 with TRBJ1-6, with D perhaps TRBD1 (5 bases). The TCR was taken from a man aged 25 to 40 who had recovered from COVID-19. The sequenced sample was PBMCs or T cells enriched from blood (not recorded which). CDR3 coding DNA: TGTGCCAGCAGTTACAGTCCTCAGGGCTGGAATTCACCCCTCCACTTT. Its protein is CASSYSPQGWNSPLHF.